This is a list of T cell receptor beta chains from one sample in a study of shared clonotypes between healthy human individuals. Generated by immunoSEQ multiplex PCR, the TCRdb table keeps only in-frame clones and is missing some. The data show about 1.5 million clones, 95% to 99% seen once. Material: naive CD4+ T cells sorted from blood. The receptors were sampled from a man aged 25-45 years in good health. Both conserved end residues are part of each CDR3. D genes are given only for firm matches. The size entry is marked missing in some rows and otherwise reads once, few, many or a size class.

D gene	J gene	clone size	V gene	CDR3 protein	CDR3 DNA
-	TRBJ2-1	once	TRBV5-1	CASSGGTNSYNEQFF	TGCGCCAGCAGCGGAGGTACGAACTCCTACAATGAGCAGTTCTTC
-	TRBJ2-7	-	TRBV15	CATSRVSGTYEQYF	TGTGCCACCAGCAGAGTGAGCGGCACCTACGAGCAGTACTTC
TRBD1	TRBJ1-1	-	TRBV2	CASIRDRNTEAFF	TGTGCCAGCATTCGGGACAGGAACACTGAAGCTTTCTTT
-	TRBJ2-3	few	TRBV18	CASSPLDALDTQYF	TGTGCCAGCTCACCATTAGATGCCCTAGATACGCAGTATTTT
TRBD2	TRBJ2-7	-	TRBV6-4	CASSLRTSGSLFSYEQYF	TGTGCCAGCAGCTTAAGGACTAGCGGAAGCTTATTCTCCTACGAGCAGTACTTC
TRBD2	TRBJ2-2	-	TRBV5-1	CASSSLAGPNTGELFF	TGCGCCAGCAGCTCGCTAGCGGGCCCAAACACCGGGGAGCTGTTTTTT
-	TRBJ2-7	-	TRBV19	CASSASRGPGIYEQYF	TGTGCCAGTAGTGCCAGTCGGGGTCCTGGGATCTACGAGCAGTACTTC
-	TRBJ2-1	-	TRBV25-1	CASSEYGSGRRGDNEQFF	TGTGCCAGCAGTGAATACGGCTCGGGGCGCCGCGGGGACAATGAGCAGTTCTTC
TRBD2	TRBJ2-1	-	TRBV20-1	CRVAGANEQFF	TGCAGGGTAGCGGGGGCCAATGAGCAGTTCTTC
-	TRBJ2-2	-	TRBV28	CASSLGGASTGELFF	TGTGCCAGCAGTTTAGGGGGGGCGAGCACCGGGGAGCTGTTTTTT
TRBD2	TRBJ2-2	once	TRBV7-9	CASSPYRMSGVAPGELFF	TGTGCCAGCAGCCCCTATAGGATGAGCGGGGTCGCTCCCGGGGAGCTGTTTTTT
-	TRBJ1-4	-	TRBV11-2	CASSLKQWDEKLFF	TGTGCCAGCAGCTTAAAACAGTGGGATGAAAAACTGTTTTTT
TRBD1	TRBJ2-7	-	TRBV10-3	CATGQDLSYEQYF	TGTGCCACAGGACAGGACCTGTCCTACGAGCAGTACTTC
TRBD1	TRBJ2-7	-	TRBV2	CASNIDRGSNEQYF	TGTGCCAGCAATATTGACAGGGGGAGCAACGAGCAGTACTTC
-	TRBJ2-2	once	TRBV7-9	CASSFGEIGTGELFF	TGTGCCAGCAGCTTCGGGGAGATAGGGACCGGGGAGCTGTTTTTT
-	TRBJ1-1	once	TRBV5-4	CASSLGGGTLNTEAFF	TGTGCCAGCAGCTTGGGGGGGGGAACTCTGAACACTGAAGCTTTCTTT
TRBD2	TRBJ2-3	-	TRBV5-1	CASSLAAGLAGTDTQYF	TGCGCCAGCAGCTTGGCCGCGGGACTAGCGGGCACAGATACGCAGTATTTT
-	TRBJ2-3	-	TRBV28	CASSLMMRRGDTQYF	TGTGCCAGCAGTTTAATGATGCGGCGAGGGGATACGCAGTATTTT
-	TRBJ1-4	-	TRBV6-1	CASSETRTLHPGF	TGTGCCAGCAGTGAAACCCGGACTCTCCACCCGGGGTTT
TRBD1	TRBJ2-3	-	TRBV10-1	CASGQGSSVDTQYF	TGCGCCAGCGGACAGGGCTCTTCGGTTGATACGCAGTATTTT
TRBD2	TRBJ2-7	-	TRBV11-2	CASSPSGNEQYF	TGTGCCAGCAGCCCCAGCGGGAACGAGCAGTACTTC
-	TRBJ2-3	-	TRBV20-1	CSAEKGDTQYF	TGCAGTGCGGAAAAGGGAGATACGCAGTATTTT
-	TRBJ1-5	-	TRBV10-3	CAISESRGWDQPQHF	TGTGCCATCAGTGAGTCTAGGGGGTGGGATCAGCCCCAGCATTTT
-	TRBJ1-5	-	TRBV30	CAWEVGTAAGGNQPQHF	TGTGCCTGGGAAGTAGGGACCGCGGCGGGCGGCAATCAGCCCCAGCATTTT
-	TRBJ1-2	-	TRBV5-4	CASSPGTLAIYGYTF	TGTGCCAGCAGCCCTGGGACGCTTGCTATCTATGGCTACACCTTC
TRBD1	TRBJ1-2	-	TRBV27	CASSSGTGVGGYTF	TGTGCCAGCAGTTCCGGGACAGGGGTGGGTGGCTACACCTTC
-	TRBJ2-7	-	TRBV1	CTSSPPADEQYF	TGCACCAGCAGCCCGCCGGCGGACGAGCAGTACTTC
TRBD1	TRBJ1-1	-	TRBV28	CASSHGTATEAFF	TGTGCCAGCAGTCACGGGACAGCCACTGAAGCTTTCTTT
TRBD1	TRBJ1-1	-	TRBV19	CASSPRQGLGNTEAFF	TGTGCCAGTAGTCCTCGACAGGGGCTGGGGAACACTGAAGCTTTCTTT
-	TRBJ1-5	-	TRBV2	CASSAARNSNQPQHF	TGTGCCAGCAGTGCGGCCAGAAATAGCAATCAGCCCCAGCATTTT
-	TRBJ1-3	-	TRBV5-4	CASSLEAGTAGNTIYF	TGTGCCAGCAGCTTGGAAGCAGGGACGGCTGGAAACACCATATATTTT
-	TRBJ2-7	-	TRBV5-4	CASSSDSYEQYF	TGTGCCAGCAGCTCGGACTCCTACGAGCAGTACTTC
TRBD2	TRBJ2-7	-	TRBV5-5	CASRMTGTAGVIPYEQYF	TGTGCCAGCAGAATGACAGGAACAGCGGGAGTAATCCCCTACGAGCAGTACTTC
-	TRBJ1-4	-	TRBV28	CASNSYGREKLFF	TGTGCCAGCAATTCGTATGGGCGAGAAAAACTGTTTTTT
-	TRBJ2-7	-	TRBV10-3	CAISPGSAEVSRVF	TGTGCCATCAGCCCCGGGTCAGCGGAAGTATCCCGGGTCTTC
TRBD1	TRBJ2-7	-	TRBV5-1	CASSLRIGQGESYEQYF	TGCGCCAGCAGCTTACGGATAGGACAGGGGGAGTCCTACGAGCAGTACTTC
-	TRBJ2-5	-	TRBV19	CASSRGTVETQYF	TGTGCCAGTAGTAGAGGGACGGTGGAGACCCAGTACTTC
-	TRBJ2-7	-	TRBV2	CASRGGRDSSYEQYF	TGTGCCAGCAGGGGGGGTAGGGACAGCTCCTACGAGCAGTACTTC
-	TRBJ2-7	-	TRBV28	CASTFTGGAYEQYF	TGTGCCAGCACTTTCACAGGTGGGGCCTACGAGCAGTACTTC
-	TRBJ2-1	-	TRBV7-9	CASESLPRGNEQFF	TGTGCCAGTGAATCTCTTCCGCGGGGCAATGAGCAGTTCTTC
TRBD1	TRBJ1-2	-	TRBV6-5	CASSEGTDRLYGYTF	TGTGCCAGCAGCGAGGGGACGGACAGGCTATATGGCTACACCTTC
-	TRBJ1-3	once	TRBV18	CASSPQVRGLGNTIYF	TGTGCCAGCTCACCACAGGTCAGGGGCCTAGGAAACACCATATATTTT
-	TRBJ1-5	-	TRBV9	CASSVDPNSNQPQHF	TGTGCCAGCAGCGTAGACCCTAATAGCAATCAGCCCCAGCATTTT
-	TRBJ1-3	once	TRBV12-5	CASGSYREGNGNTIYF	TGTGCTAGTGGTTCGTACAGGGAAGGGAATGGAAACACCATATATTTT
-	TRBJ2-7	-	TRBV27	CASSLYPSATYEQYF	TGTGCCAGCAGTTTATATCCCTCGGCGACCTACGAGCAGTACTTC
TRBD2	TRBJ2-1	-	TRBV7-2	CASSERDVGFF	TGTGCCAGCTCTGAGCGGGATGTGGGGTTCTTC
TRBD2	TRBJ2-1	-	TRBV25-1	CASSESGRAYNEQFF	TGTGCCAGCAGTGAAAGCGGGAGGGCCTACAATGAGCAGTTCTTC
-	TRBJ2-4	-	TRBV27	CASSTLYGLGAKNIQYF	TGTGCCAGCAGTACTTTATATGGGCTAGGAGCCAAAAACATTCAGTACTTC
-	TRBJ2-3	-	TRBV6-1	CASKMRRGVGDTQYF	TGTGCCAGCAAGATGCGCAGGGGGGTTGGAGATACGCAGTATTTT
-	TRBJ1-5	-	TRBV15	CATSRLTGAHSNQPQHF	TGTGCCACCAGCAGACTTACGGGGGCGCATAGCAATCAGCCCCAGCATTTT
TRBD2	TRBJ2-7	-	TRBV18	CASSPTGTSFLYEQYF	TGTGCCAGCTCACCAACCGGGACTAGCTTCCTCTACGAGCAGTACTTC
TRBD1	TRBJ2-1	-	TRBV18	CASSPRTGDEQFF	TGTGCCAGCTCACCAAGGACAGGGGATGAGCAGTTCTTC
TRBD1	TRBJ1-2	-	TRBV27	CASSNAQRTGEYGYTF	TGTGCCAGCAGCAACGCCCAAAGGACAGGGGAGTATGGCTACACCTTC
-	TRBJ2-4	-	TRBV5-1	CASSLEENIQYF	TGCGCCAGCAGCTTGGAGGAAAACATTCAGTACTTC
-	TRBJ2-7	-	TRBV10-3	CAISRQDYEQYF	TGTGCCATCAGTCGACAAGACTACGAGCAGTACTTC
TRBD1	TRBJ1-5	-	TRBV6-1	CASSHDRDLQPQHF	TGTGCCAGCAGTCACGACAGGGACTTACAGCCCCAGCATTTT
-	TRBJ1-1	-	TRBV27	CASSFYGNTEAFF	TGTGCCAGCAGTTTCTACGGGAACACTGAAGCTTTCTTT
-	TRBJ2-3	-	TRBV11-2	CASSLDLMGTLTRTDTQYF	TGTGCCAGCAGCTTAGATCTGATGGGGACTCTAACCCGCACAGATACGCAGTATTTT